These 29 T cell receptor beta chains share one sample of origin, sequenced in a study of blood T cell repertoires in COVID-19. TCRdb's copy holds only in-frame clones and misses some; the assay was immunoSEQ multiplex PCR. The repertoire has about 320,000 clones, around 85% of them found once; the top ten carry around 7.2%. The sample taken for sequencing was peripheral blood. The origin of the receptors is a human donor in a cohort sampled during active COVID-19.

The chain is built from TRBV24-1 and TRBJ2-3; 9 bases map to TRBD2. The CDR3 totals 17 residues. Germline-derived CDR1 and CDR2 are KGHDR and SFDVKD. J gave up 2 bases and V 4 bases, and 9 bases lay outside the gene matches. In nucleotides, the CDR3 is TGTGCCACCAGTGACCCTAAAGCGGGGGGCTCCACAGATACGCAGTATTTT. It translates to CATSDPKAGGSTDTQYF.

CDR3 coding DNA: TGTGCCAGCAGCCGACCTCTGACTAGCGGGGGGTACGAGCAGTACTTC. It translates to CASSRPLTSGGYEQYF. The chain employs TRBV3-1 (or the pseudogene TRBV3-2) and TRBJ2-7, with 13 bases lining up with TRBD2. Germline assignment: CDR1 LGHDT and CDR2 YNNKEL (reference sequence). The CDR3 is made up of 16 amino acids. After removal of 4 bases from V and 4 bases from J, the junction contained 7 bases not matched to a gene.

On this clone: Sequence at one end of the junction differs from germline and may be a read error. This sequence joins TRBV6-5 and TRBJ1-5, with 9 bases matching TRBD1. Germline V gives CDR1 MNHEY, CDR2 SVGAGI. The CDR3 runs to 14 residues. Here the CDR3 DNA reads TGTGCCAGCAGTCACACAGGGGGCAAACAGCCCCAGCATTTT. This codes for CASSHTGGKQPQHF.

The V gene is TRBV24-1, the J gene TRBJ2-3; 9 positions agree with TRBD1. The V gene end was trimmed by 9 bases and the J gene end by 6 bases; junction bases not matched to a gene: 12. CDR1 and CDR2 from the germline V gene are KGHDR and SFDVKD. The CDR3 spans 15 residues. CDR3: CATQSRDRDLDTQYF. The DNA of the CDR3 is TGTGCCACCCAATCCCGGGACAGGGATTTGGATACGCAGTATTTT.

V and J are TRBV2 and TRBJ1-1; no clear D. From germline, CDR1 is SNHLY and CDR2 FYNNEI. The CDR3 covers 11 residues. V was pared by 8 bases and J by 0 bases, with 4 bases between. DNA for the CDR3: TGTGCCAGCTCTTTGAACACTGAAGCTTTCTTT. As protein: CASSLNTEAFF.

The chain links TRBV7-8 to TRBJ2-1, with 8 positions matching TRBD2. The CDR3 has 16 residues. CDR1 and CDR2 from the germline V gene are SGHVS and FQNEAQ. Unmatched junction bases numbered 6, after V lost 3 bases and J lost 2 bases. DNA for the CDR3: TGTGCCAGCAGCTTCCCGAAGCGGGGGACCTACAATGAGCAGTTCTTC. Protein: CASSFPKRGTYNEQFF.

The chain links TRBV7-3 to TRBJ1-6; 8 bases match TRBD1. Per germline, CDR1 SGHTA and CDR2 FQGTGA. V was pared by 0 bases and J by 9 bases, with 4 bases of the junction left unmatched. The CDR3 consists of 15 residues. The CDR3 coding sequence is TGTGCCAGCAGCTTAACAGGACAGGGTACTTCACCCCTCCACTTT. It is translated as CASSLTGQGTSPLHF.

The CDR3 DNA reads TGTGCCAGCAGTTACGGGACAGGGAACTACGAGCAGTACTTC. Its translation is CASSYGTGNYEQYF. This chain joins TRBV6-5 and TRBJ2-7, with TRBD1 matching over 9 bases. After removal of 2 bases from V and 3 bases from J, the junction contained 2 bases not matched to a gene. The CDR3 length is 14 residues. Germline V gene lookup returns CDR1 MNHEY and CDR2 SVGAGI.

The V gene is TRBV6-9, the J gene TRBJ2-7; a possible D gene is TRBD2 (5 bases). Germline V gene sequence: CDR1 MNHGY, CDR2 SVAAGI. Trimming cost V 3 bases and J 6 bases, with 9 bases left between them. The CDR3 runs to 12 residues. In DNA, the CDR3 is TGTGCCAGCAGTTACCTGGGGAGCGAGCAGTACTTC. Protein product: CASSYLGSEQYF.

The rearrangement uses TRBV5-6 and TRBJ2-5; TRBD2 matches at 11 bases. Looked up from germline, CDR1 is SGHDT and CDR2 is YYEEEE. V lost 0 bases and J lost 5; bases outside the gene matches: 3. The CDR3 spans 15 residues. CDR3 in amino acids: CASSLVAGGRETQYF. Written as DNA, the CDR3 is TGTGCCAGCAGCTTGGTAGCGGGGGGGCGTGAGACCCAGTACTTC.

CDR3 residues: CASRWRSEAFF. DNA of the CDR3: TGCGCCAGCAGATGGCGGAGTGAAGCTTTCTTT. This chain links TRBV5-1 with TRBJ1-1; D call uncertain. The germline CDR1 and CDR2 sequences are SGHRS and YFSETQ. The CDR3 extends over 11 amino acids. V was pared by 5 bases and J by 7 bases, with 9 bases between.

This clone was detected once. CDR3 sequence (DNA): TGTGCCAGCAGTCGACAGGGAAGTTCTGGGGCCAACGTCCTGACTTTC. This codes for CASSRQGSSGANVLTF. The chain links TRBV6-6 to TRBJ2-6, with 7 bases aligning to TRBD1. Germline V gene data show CDR1 as MNHNY and CDR2 as SVGAGI (reference sequence). The CDR3 runs 16 residues. The trim removed 5 bases at V and 1 base at J, leaving 5 bases unmatched.

This clone occurred many times. V usage is TRBV28 and J usage is TRBJ2-5; D gene ambiguous. The germline V gene encodes CDR1 MDHEN and CDR2 SYDVKM. CDR3 length equals 13 residues. V gave up 11 bases and J gave up 0 bases, with 13 bases separating them. CDR3 residues: CASVNSDQETQYF. CDR3 DNA: TGTGCCTCCGTAAATTCAGACCAAGAGACCCAGTACTTC.

The rearrangement uses TRBV9 and TRBJ1-2, with 7 bases that match TRBD1. The CDR3 contains 18 residues. CDR1 SGDLS and CDR2 YYNGEE come from the germline V gene. J gave up 4 bases and V 4 bases, and 19 bases lay outside the gene matches. CDR3 DNA sequence: TGTGCCAGCAGCCCCCAACCCCTATCCGGAGGGACAGCCTATGGCTACACCTTC. Amino acids: CASSPQPLSGGTAYGYTF.

This sequence joins TRBV24-1 and TRBJ2-3, with 9 bases identical to TRBD2. CDR1 is KGHDR, CDR2 SFDVKD, per germline. This CDR3 region has 19 residues. After removal of 5 bases from V and 1 base from J, the junction contained 15 bases not matched to a gene. The CDR3 is CATSVSSGGLSRGTDTQYF. The CDR3 DNA reads TGTGCCACCAGTGTTAGTAGCGGGGGCCTTAGCAGGGGCACAGATACGCAGTATTTT.

CDR3 in DNA: TGTGCCACCAGTGATGACCGGGACAGCTATGGCTACACCTTC. Its protein is CATSDDRDSYGYTF. The chain couples TRBV24-1 to TRBJ1-2; TRBD1 agrees at 7 bases. Germline lookup yields CDR1 KGHDR and CDR2 SFDVKD. The CDR3 contains 14 residues. Trimming cost V 3 bases and J 4 bases; bases outside gene matches: 4.

J is TRBJ1-1 and V is TRBV14; possible D gene TRBD1, 6 bases. The V gene lost 6 bases and the J gene lost 0 bases, with 11 bases spanning the gap. The V gene's germline CDR1 is SGHDN and CDR2 FVKESK. The CDR3 covers 14 residues. The CDR3 reads CASSLDRLNTEAFF. The CDR3 nucleotides are TGTGCCAGCAGTCTAGACAGGCTGAACACTGAAGCTTTCTTT.

This CDR3 is CASSYPGQGLRGYTF. CDR3 DNA sequence: TGTGCCAGCAGTTACCCGGGACAGGGATTGAGGGGCTACACCTTC. The chain is built from TRBV6-5 and TRBJ1-2, with TRBD1 identical over 9 bases. The CDR3 covers 15 residues. Losses at the gene ends were 2 bases for V and 8 bases for J; bases not matched to a gene: 9. CDR1 and CDR2 from the germline V gene are MNHEY and SVGAGI.

The chain links TRBV19 to TRBJ2-3; TRBD1 matches 12 bases. CDR1 and CDR2 from the germline V gene are LNHDA and SQIVND (reference sequence). With V trimmed by 5 bases and J by 6 bases, 15 bases remained unmatched. CDR3 length equals 18 residues. CDR3 protein: CASSSLPGQGARYDTQYF. In DNA, the CDR3 is TGTGCCAGTAGTTCCCTTCCGGGACAGGGGGCGCGGTACGATACGCAGTATTTT.

The chain has TRBV11-3 and TRBJ2-7; perhaps TRBD1 as D (5 bases). With 0 bases removed from V and 1 base from J, the gap between germline ends came to 7 bases. The germline CDR1 and CDR2 sequences are SGHNT and YENEEA. This CDR3 is built from 14 residues. The CDR3 DNA reads as TGTGCCAGCAGCTTAGATAGGGGATCCTACGAGCAGTACTTC. This encodes CASSLDRGSYEQYF.

The rearrangement joins TRBV5-8 to TRBJ2-7; the D gene is possibly TRBD1 (6 bases). The germline V gene encodes CDR1 SGHTS and CDR2 YDEGEE. V was clipped by 2 bases and J by 5 bases, with 11 bases between them. The CDR3 loop spans 13 amino acids. The CDR3 DNA reads as TGTGCCAGCAGCTTTTTAGGGGGTAACGAGCAGTACTTC. Its protein is CASSFLGGNEQYF.

This clone was seen just once. V and J are TRBV6-5 and TRBJ2-7, with a possible D match to TRBD1 (5 bases). The CDR3 runs to 15 residues. Looked up from germline, CDR1 is MNHEY and CDR2 is SVGAGI. Trimming cost V 6 bases and J 1 base, with 16 bases left between them. CDR3 in amino acids: CASRITGSSSYEQYF. For the CDR3, the DNA is TGTGCCAGCAGAATAACAGGCTCTTCATCCTACGAGCAGTACTTC.

The chain's CDR3 is CASSPIQGSNYGYTF. The DNA for the CDR3 is TGTGCCAGCAGCCCAATACAGGGATCTAACTATGGCTACACCTTC. This rearrangement joins TRBV7-9 to TRBJ1-2; the D gene is possibly TRBD1 (6 bases). V gave up 5 bases and J gave up 0 bases, with 13 bases separating them. This CDR3 has 15 amino acids. Germline V lookup: CDR1 SEHNR, CDR2 FQNEAQ (reference sequence).

The gene calls are TRBV27 and TRBJ1-4; TRBD1 matches 7 bases. Germline lookup yields CDR1 MNHEY and CDR2 SMNVEV (reference sequence). V lost 5 bases to trimming and J lost 8 bases; unmatched junction nucleotides: 5. This CDR3 is 13 amino acids long. CDR3 in DNA: TGTGCCAGCAGTCCACAGGGGTGGGAAAAACTGTTTTTT. It codes for CASSPQGWEKLFF.

The chain recombines TRBV7-9 with TRBJ2-3, with D tentatively TRBD2 (6 bases). V was pared by 2 bases and J by 5 bases, with 11 bases between. Germline CDR1 is SEHNR and CDR2 is FQNEAQ (reference sequence). This CDR3 is built from 14 residues. CDR3 loop: CASSLNGGLDTQYF. CDR3 nucleotides: TGTGCCAGCAGCTTAAACGGGGGTTTAGATACGCAGTATTTT.

The CDR3 nucleotides are TGTGCCAGCAGCCGTGCACCAGACAGGGCCGAGCAGTACTTC. Amino acids: CASSRAPDRAEQYF. This chain uses TRBV6-5 with TRBJ2-7, with TRBD1 matching 7 bases. The CDR3 is 14 amino acids. The V gene end was trimmed by 6 bases and the J gene end by 6 bases; junction bases not matched to a gene: 11. Per the germline V gene, CDR1 is MNHEY and CDR2 is SVGAGI.

The rearrangement links TRBV6-5 to TRBJ1-6; tentative D call: TRBD1 (5 bases). This CDR3 is 14 amino acids long. CDR1 and CDR2 (germline): MNHEY, SVGAGI. With 3 bases removed from V and 7 bases from J, the gap between germline ends came to 10 bases. Here the CDR3 reads CASSYQGGNSPLHF. Written as DNA, the CDR3 is TGTGCCAGCAGTTATCAGGGAGGCAATTCACCCCTCCACTTT.

This chain's CDR3 is CASSSGLTTNEKLFF. CDR3 nucleotide sequence: TGTGCCAGCAGCTCAGGCCTTACAACTAATGAAAAACTGTTTTTT. The V and J genes are TRBV5-8 and TRBJ1-4, with no clear D. The ends were cut back, 3 bases at V and 0 bases at J, with 9 bases in the middle. CDR1 and CDR2 from the germline V gene are SGHTS and YDEGEE. The CDR3 consists of 15 residues.

The chain recombines TRBV6-5 with TRBJ1-5, with a possible D match to TRBD1 (6 bases). The CDR3 runs 13 residues. Trimming pared 7 bases from V and 5 bases from J, leaving 12 bases between. The germline gives CDR1 MNHEY, CDR2 SVGAGI. CDR3: CASKQGYDQPQHF. The CDR3 coding sequence is TGTGCCAGCAAACAGGGATACGATCAGCCCCAGCATTTT.